This passage covers 9 T cell receptor beta chains from one sample sequenced in a study of T cells in Graves' hyperthyroidism and ophthalmopathy. Regions amplified from RNA transcripts were the TCR beta CDR3 regions. TCR CDR3 regions were first amplified by RT-PCR with HTBI primers. One entry per CDR3 protein results from TCRdb running MiXCR on the multiplex PCR reads. The repertoire holds hundreds of thousands of distinct CDR3 sequences, roughly 21% seen once, with 47% in the top ten. Sequencing used blood. These receptors were obtained from a man aged 40-55 years with Graves' ophthalmopathy.

The table lists this clonotype with a count of one. This chain links TRBV7-6 with TRBJ1-1, with a possible D match to TRBD1 (6 bases). The germline V and J ends were trimmed by 5 bases and 4 bases, with 17 bases remaining between them. Germline-derived CDR1 and CDR2 are SGHVS and FNYEAQ. CDR3 length equals 15 residues. In DNA, the CDR3 is TGTGCCAGCAGCACAAGGGGGACCCTCCTCACTGAAGCTTTCTTT. This codes for CASSTRGTLLTEAFF.

This clonotype was recorded a few times. This chain uses TRBV14 with TRBJ1-5; no definite D call. This CDR3 is 16 amino acids long. Germline CDR1 and CDR2: SGHDN and FVKESK. V was clipped by 4 bases and J by 0 bases, with 13 bases between them. CDR3 in DNA: TGTGCCAGCAGCCCCCCGGCGGGGAGTAGCAATCAGCCCCAGCATTTT. Translated: CASSPPAGSSNQPQHF.

Ten or more counts support this clonotype. The chain employs TRBV7-2 and TRBJ2-1; tentative D call: TRBD2 (5 bases). This CDR3 contains 11 residues. The germline CDR1 and CDR2 sequences are SGHTA and FQGNSA. The V end lost 5 bases, the J end lost 12 bases, and 11 bases lay between the germline ends. The CDR3 loop reads CASSASEGQFF. CDR3 DNA: TGTGCCAGCAGCGCCAGTGAGGGGCAGTTCTTC.

This clonotype has only a few counts. The chain carries TRBV6-2 or TRBV6-3 and TRBJ2-1, with 7 bases identical to TRBD2. V shed 1 base and J 8 bases; nucleotides not matched to a gene: 8. Per germline, CDR1 MNHEY and CDR2 SVGEGT. The CDR3 extends over 15 amino acids. The CDR3 reads CASSYYRGRADEQFF. The DNA for the CDR3 is TGTGCCAGCAGTTACTATCGAGGGAGGGCGGATGAGCAGTTCTTC.

This clonotype was counted between two and nine times. The V and J genes are TRBV20-1 and TRBJ1-1, with a possible D match to TRBD1 (5 bases). CDR1 is DFQATT, CDR2 SNEGSKA, per germline (reference sequence). The CDR3 sequence is 15 residues long. V was pared by 0 bases and J by 1 base, with 12 bases between. The CDR3: CSARDVRDGNTEAFF. The CDR3 nucleotides are TGCAGTGCTAGAGATGTAAGGGACGGGAACACTGAAGCTTTCTTT.

This clonotype was seen repeatedly, ten times or more. This sequence joins TRBV12-3 or TRBV12-4 and TRBJ2-5, with D perhaps TRBD1 (7 bases). Trimming cost V 1 base and J 5 bases, with 14 bases left between them. CDR3 length: 15 residues. This CDR3 is CASSLETGSGETQYF. CDR3 nucleotides: TGTGCCAGCAGTTTAGAGACAGGGAGCGGGGAGACCCAGTACTTC.

This clonotype appeared many times. This chain links TRBV12-3 or TRBV12-4 with TRBJ2-1; 7 nucleotides line up with TRBD1. This CDR3 contains 15 residues. J was trimmed by 6 bases and V by 3 bases; bases with no gene match: 8. Here the CDR3 DNA reads TGTGCCAGCAGTTTCCGGACAGGTTTCAGCAATGAGCAGTTCTTC. Translating it yields CASSFRTGFSNEQFF.

This clonotype was found many times. V and J are TRBV5-1 and TRBJ2-1; TRBD1 matches at 9 bases. Germline CDR1 is SGHRS and CDR2 is YFSETQ. V was pared by 3 bases and J by 7 bases, with 8 bases of the junction left unmatched. The CDR3 runs 15 residues. In nucleotides, the CDR3 is TGCGCCAGCAGCTACACACAGGGGGCCCTAAATGAGCAGTTCTTC. Translation gives CASSYTQGALNEQFF.

This clonotype was seen a few times. The V gene is TRBV7-6, the J gene TRBJ1-5; maybe TRBD1 (5 bases). V was shortened by 5 bases and J by 5 bases, with 10 bases between the two germline ends. This CDR3 comprises 13 residues. Germline V gene data show CDR1 as SGHVS and CDR2 as FNYEAQ. CDR3 bases: TGTGCCAGCAGCCTAGGGGTGCATCAGCCCCAGCATTTT. This translates into CASSLGVHQPQHF.